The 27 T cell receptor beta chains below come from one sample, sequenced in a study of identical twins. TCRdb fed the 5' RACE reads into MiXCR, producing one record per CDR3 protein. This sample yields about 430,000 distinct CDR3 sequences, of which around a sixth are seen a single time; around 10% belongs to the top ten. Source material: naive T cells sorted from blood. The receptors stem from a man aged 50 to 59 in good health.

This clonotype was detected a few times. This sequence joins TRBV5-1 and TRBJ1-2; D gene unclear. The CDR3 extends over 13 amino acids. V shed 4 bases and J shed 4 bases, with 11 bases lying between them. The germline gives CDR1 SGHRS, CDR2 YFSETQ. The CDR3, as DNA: TGCGCCAGCAGCCCGGCTGGGGTCTATGGCTACACCTTC. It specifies CASSPAGVYGYTF.

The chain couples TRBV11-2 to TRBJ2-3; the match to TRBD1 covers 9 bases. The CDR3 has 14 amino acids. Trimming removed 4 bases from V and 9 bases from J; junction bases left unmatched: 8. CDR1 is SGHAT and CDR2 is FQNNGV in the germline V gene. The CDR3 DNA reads TGTGCCAGCAGCTACGACAGGGGGGGGGGCACGCAGTATTTT. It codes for CASSYDRGGGTQYF.

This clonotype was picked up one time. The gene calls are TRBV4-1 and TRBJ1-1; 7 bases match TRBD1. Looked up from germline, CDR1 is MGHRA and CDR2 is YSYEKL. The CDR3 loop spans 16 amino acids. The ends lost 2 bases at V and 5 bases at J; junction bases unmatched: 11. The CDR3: CASSQPKTGSRTEAFF. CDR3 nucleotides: TGCGCCAGCAGCCAACCCAAGACAGGGAGCAGGACTGAAGCTTTCTTT.

The CDR3 loop reads CASSFAGDTQYF. CDR3 in DNA: TGTGCCAGCAGCTTTGCGGGGGATACGCAGTATTTT. This rearrangement joins TRBV7-6 to TRBJ2-3; perhaps TRBD2 as D (6 bases). V lost 3 bases and J 6 bases, leaving 7 bases between the germline ends. Germline CDR1 and CDR2: SGHVS and FNYEAQ. The CDR3 runs 12 residues.

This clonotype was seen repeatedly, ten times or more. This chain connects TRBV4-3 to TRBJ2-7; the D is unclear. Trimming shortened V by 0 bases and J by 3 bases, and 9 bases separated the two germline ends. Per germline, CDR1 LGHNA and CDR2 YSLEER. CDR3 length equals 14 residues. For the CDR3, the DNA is TGCGCCAGCAGCCAAGATGTAAGCTACTACGAGCAGTACTTC. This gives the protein CASSQDVSYYEQYF.

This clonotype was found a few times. The CDR3 loop is CASSPITSGGPNTGELFF. CDR3 coding DNA: TGTGCCAGCTCACCAATCACTAGCGGGGGGCCGAACACCGGGGAGCTGTTTTTT. The chain recombines TRBV18 with TRBJ2-2, with TRBD2 matching 12 bases. Looked up from germline, CDR1 is KGHSH and CDR2 is LQKENI. The CDR3 has 18 residues. After removal of 2 bases from V and 0 bases from J, the junction contained 4 bases not matched to a gene.

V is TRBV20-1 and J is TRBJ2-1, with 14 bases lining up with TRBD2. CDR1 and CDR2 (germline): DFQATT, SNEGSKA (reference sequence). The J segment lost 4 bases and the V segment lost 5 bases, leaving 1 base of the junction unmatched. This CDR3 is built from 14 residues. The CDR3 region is CSARTSGRYNEQFF. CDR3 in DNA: TGCAGTGCTCGGACTAGCGGGAGGTACAATGAGCAGTTCTTC.

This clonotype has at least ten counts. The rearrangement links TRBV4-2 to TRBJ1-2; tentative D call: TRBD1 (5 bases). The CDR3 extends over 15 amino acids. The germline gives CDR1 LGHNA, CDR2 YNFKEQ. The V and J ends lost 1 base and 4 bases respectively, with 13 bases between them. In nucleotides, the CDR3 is TGTGCCAGCAGCCAAGTACCCCAGGGTACCTATGGCTACACCTTC. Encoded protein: CASSQVPQGTYGYTF.

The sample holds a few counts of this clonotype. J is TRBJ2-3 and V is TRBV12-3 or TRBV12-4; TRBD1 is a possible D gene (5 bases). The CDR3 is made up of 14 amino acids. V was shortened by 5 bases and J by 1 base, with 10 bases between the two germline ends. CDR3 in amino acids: CASSIGRGTDTQYF. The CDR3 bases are TGTGCCAGCAGTATCGGCAGGGGCACAGATACGCAGTATTTT.

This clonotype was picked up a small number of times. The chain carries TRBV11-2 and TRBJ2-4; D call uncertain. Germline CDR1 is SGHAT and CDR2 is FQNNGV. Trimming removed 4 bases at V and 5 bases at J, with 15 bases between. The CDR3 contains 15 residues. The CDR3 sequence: CASSSRWALQNIQYF. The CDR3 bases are TGTGCCAGCAGCTCCCGGTGGGCCCTACAAAACATTCAGTACTTC.

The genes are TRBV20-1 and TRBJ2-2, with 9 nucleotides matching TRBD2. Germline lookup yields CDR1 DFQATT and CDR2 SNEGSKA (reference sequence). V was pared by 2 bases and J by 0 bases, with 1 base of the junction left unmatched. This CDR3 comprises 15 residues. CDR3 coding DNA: TGCAGTGCTAGACTAGCGGGGACGAACACCGGGGAGCTGTTTTTT. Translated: CSARLAGTNTGELFF.

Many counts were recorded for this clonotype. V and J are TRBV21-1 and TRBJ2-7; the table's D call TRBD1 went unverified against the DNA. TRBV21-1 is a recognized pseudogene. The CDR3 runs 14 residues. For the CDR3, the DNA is TGTGCCAGCAGCCGGGGGCCCCGGGCCTACGAGCAGTACTTC. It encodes CASSRGPRAYEQYF.

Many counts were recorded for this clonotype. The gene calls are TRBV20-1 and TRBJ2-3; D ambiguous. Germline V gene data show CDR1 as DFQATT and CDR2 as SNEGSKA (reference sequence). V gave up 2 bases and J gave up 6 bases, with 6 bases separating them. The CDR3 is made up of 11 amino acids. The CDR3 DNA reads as TGCAGTGCTAGAAGCATGGATACGCAGTATTTT. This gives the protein CSARSMDTQYF.

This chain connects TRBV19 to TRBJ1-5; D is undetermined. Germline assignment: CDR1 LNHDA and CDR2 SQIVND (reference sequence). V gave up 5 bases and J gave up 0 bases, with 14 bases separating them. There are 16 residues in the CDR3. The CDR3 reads CASSVSGVNSNQPQHF. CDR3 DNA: TGTGCCAGTAGTGTGTCCGGGGTAAATAGCAATCAGCCCCAGCATTTT.

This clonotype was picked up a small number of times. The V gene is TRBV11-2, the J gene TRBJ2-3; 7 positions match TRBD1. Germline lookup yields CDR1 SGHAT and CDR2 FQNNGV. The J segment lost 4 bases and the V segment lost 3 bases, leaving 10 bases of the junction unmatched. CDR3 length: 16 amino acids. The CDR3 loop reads CASSLTGNVRADTQYF. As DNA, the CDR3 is TGTGCCAGCAGCTTGACAGGGAATGTTAGGGCAGATACGCAGTATTTT.

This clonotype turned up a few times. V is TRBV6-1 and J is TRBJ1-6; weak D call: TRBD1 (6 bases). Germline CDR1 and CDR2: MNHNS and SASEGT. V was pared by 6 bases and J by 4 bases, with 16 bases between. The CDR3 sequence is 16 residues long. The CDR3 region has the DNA TGTGCCAGCAGCGTCGCGCCGGGACAATATAATTCACCCCTCCACTTT. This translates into CASSVAPGQYNSPLHF.

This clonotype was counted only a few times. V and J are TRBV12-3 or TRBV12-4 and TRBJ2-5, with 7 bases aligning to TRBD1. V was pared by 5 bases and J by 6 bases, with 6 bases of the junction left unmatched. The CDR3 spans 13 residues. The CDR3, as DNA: TGTGCCAGCAGTCCGACAGGGCTGAAGACCCAGTACTTC. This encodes CASSPTGLKTQYF.

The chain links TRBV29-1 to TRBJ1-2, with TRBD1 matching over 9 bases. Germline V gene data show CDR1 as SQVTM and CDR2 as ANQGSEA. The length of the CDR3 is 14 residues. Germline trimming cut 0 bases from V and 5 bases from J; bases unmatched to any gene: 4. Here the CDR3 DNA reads TGCAGCGTTGAAGATCAGACAGGGGGGTATGGCTACACCTTC. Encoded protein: CSVEDQTGGYGYTF.

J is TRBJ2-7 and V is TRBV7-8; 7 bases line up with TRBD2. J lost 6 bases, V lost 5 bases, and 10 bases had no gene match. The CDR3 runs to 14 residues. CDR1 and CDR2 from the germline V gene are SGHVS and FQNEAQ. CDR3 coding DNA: TGTGCCAGCAGCCAGAGCGGGACCCTGACCGAGCAGTACTTC. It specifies CASSQSGTLTEQYF.

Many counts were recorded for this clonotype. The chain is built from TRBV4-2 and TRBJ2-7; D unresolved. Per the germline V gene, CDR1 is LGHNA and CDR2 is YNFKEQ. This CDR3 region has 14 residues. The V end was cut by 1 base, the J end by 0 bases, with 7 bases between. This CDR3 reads CASSQGLVSYEQYF. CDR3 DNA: TGTGCCAGCAGCCAAGGCCTGGTCTCCTACGAGCAGTACTTC.

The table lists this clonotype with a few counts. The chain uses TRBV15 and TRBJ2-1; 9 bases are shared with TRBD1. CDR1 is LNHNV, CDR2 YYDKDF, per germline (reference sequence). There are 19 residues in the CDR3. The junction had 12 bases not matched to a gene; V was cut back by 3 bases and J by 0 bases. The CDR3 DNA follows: TGTGCCACCAGCAGTTGGGGACAGGGACTTTTTGGCTCCTACAATGAGCAGTTCTTC. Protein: CATSSWGQGLFGSYNEQFF. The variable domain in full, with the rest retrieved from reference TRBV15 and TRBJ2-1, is DAMVIQNPRYQVTQFGKPVTLSCSQTLNHNVMYWYQQKSSQAPKLLFHYYDKDFNNEADTPDNFQSRRPNTSFCFLDIRSPGLGDTAMYLCATSSWGQGLFGSYNEQFFGPGTRLTVL.

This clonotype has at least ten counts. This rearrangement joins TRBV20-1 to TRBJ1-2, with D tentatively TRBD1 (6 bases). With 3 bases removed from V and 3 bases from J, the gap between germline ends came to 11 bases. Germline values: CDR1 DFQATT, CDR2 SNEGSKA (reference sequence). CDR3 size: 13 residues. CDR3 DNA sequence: TGCAGTGCTAGCCGGGACACGTACTATGGCTACACCTTC. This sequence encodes CSASRDTYYGYTF.

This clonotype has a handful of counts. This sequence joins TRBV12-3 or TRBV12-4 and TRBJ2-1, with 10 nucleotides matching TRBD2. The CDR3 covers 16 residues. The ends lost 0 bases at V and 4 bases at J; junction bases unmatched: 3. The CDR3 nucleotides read TGTGCCAGCAGTTTAGCGGCGGGACTAGCGTACAATGAGCAGTTCTTC. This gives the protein CASSLAAGLAYNEQFF.

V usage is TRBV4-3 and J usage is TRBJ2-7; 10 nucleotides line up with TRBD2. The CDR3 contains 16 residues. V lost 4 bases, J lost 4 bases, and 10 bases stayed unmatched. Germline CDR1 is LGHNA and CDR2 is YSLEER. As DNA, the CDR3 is TGCGCCAGCAGCCCAGACCCTAGCGGGAGAAAGTACGAGCAGTACTTC. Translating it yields CASSPDPSGRKYEQYF.

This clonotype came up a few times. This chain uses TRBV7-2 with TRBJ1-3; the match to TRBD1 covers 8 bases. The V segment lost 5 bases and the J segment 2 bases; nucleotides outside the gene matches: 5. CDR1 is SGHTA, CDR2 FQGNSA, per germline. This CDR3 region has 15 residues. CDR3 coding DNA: TGTGCCAGCAGCAGAGAGACAGGGGCTGGAAACACCATATATTTT. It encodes CASSRETGAGNTIYF.

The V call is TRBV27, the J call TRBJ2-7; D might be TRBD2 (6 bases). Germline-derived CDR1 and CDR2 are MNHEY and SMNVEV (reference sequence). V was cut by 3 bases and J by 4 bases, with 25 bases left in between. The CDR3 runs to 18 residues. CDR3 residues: CASSFNPPGDQYEYEQYF. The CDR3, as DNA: TGTGCCAGCAGTTTCAATCCCCCGGGAGACCAGTATGAATACGAGCAGTACTTC.

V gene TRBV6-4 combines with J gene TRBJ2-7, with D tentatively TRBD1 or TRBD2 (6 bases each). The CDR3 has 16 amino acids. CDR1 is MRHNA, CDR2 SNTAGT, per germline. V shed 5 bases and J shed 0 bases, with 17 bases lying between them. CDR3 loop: CASSPFGGPSSYEQYF. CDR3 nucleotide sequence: TGTGCCAGCAGTCCATTCGGGGGCCCTAGCTCCTACGAGCAGTACTTC.